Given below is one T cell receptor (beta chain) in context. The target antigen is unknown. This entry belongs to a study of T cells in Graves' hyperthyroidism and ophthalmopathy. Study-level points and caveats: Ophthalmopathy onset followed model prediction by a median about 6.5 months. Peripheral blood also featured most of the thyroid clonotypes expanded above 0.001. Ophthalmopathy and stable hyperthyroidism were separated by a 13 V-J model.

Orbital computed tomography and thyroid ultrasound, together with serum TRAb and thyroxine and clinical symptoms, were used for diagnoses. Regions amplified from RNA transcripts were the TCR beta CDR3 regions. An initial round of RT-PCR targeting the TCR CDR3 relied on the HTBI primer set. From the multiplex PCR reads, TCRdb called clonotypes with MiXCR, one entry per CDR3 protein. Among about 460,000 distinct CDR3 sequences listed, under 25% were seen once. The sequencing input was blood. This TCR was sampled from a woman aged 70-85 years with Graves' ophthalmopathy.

This CDR3 reads CASSPGPKTGELFF. Here the CDR3 DNA reads TGTGCCAGCAGCCCGGGACCCAAGACCGGGGAGCTGTTTTTT. The chain carries TRBV7-2 and TRBJ2-2; D could derive from TRBD1 or TRBD2 (5 bases each). The V end lost 5 bases, the J end lost 5 bases, and 12 bases lay between the germline ends. This CDR3 comprises 14 residues. Germline values: CDR1 SGHTA, CDR2 FQGNSA.